Sequencing of this TCR beta chain was carried out in a study of regulatory T cells in long-lasting Graves disease. On the study more broadly: To qualify as persistent, Graves' disease required over 5 years of antithyroid drugs with positive TSH receptor antibodies. Study findings and constraints: Small sample size may have lowered accuracy.

This clonotype appeared many times. Its antigen is currently unknown. The time point here: persistent/refractory GD, antithyroid drugs over 5 years with positive TRAb. PBMC RNA was the source of the TCR library. Relying on iRepertoire HTBI primers and Arm-PCR of CDR3 regions, the team built TCR beta libraries. In TCRdb, the multiplex PCR reads were re-called with MiXCR into one record per CDR3 protein. The profile shows approximately 690,000 distinct CDR3 sequences, 30% of them singletons. Germline values: CDR1 SEHNR, CDR2 FQNEAQ (reference sequence). Trimming removed 5 bases from V and 1 base from J, with 23 bases in between. The CDR3 totals 18 residues.

The V gene is TRBV7-9, the J gene TRBJ1-1, with D possibly matching TRBD1 (5 bases). This TCR was recovered from a female donor with Graves disease. The sample was peripheral blood mononuclear cells (PBMCs), taken when the disease was refractory, from a patient treated with antithyroid drugs. This CDR3 is CASSPPGGGNKPNTEAFF. CDR3 sequence (DNA): TGTGCCAGCAGCCCCCCTGGGGGAGGTAATAAACCGAACACTGAAGCTTTCTTT.